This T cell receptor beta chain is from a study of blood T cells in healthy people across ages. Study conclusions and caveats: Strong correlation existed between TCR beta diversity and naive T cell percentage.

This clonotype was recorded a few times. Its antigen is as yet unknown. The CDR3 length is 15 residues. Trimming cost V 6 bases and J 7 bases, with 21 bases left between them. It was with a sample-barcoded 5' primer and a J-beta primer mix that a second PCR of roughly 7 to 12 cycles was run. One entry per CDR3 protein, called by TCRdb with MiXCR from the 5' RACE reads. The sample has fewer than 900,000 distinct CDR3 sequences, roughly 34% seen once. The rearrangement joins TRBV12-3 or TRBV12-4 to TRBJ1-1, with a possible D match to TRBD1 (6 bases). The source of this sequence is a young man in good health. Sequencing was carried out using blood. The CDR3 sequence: CASRTKQGRESEAFF. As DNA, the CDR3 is TGTGCCAGCAGGACTAAACAGGGAAGGGAGAGTGAAGCTTTCTTT.